A selection of T cell receptor beta chains follows, all from one sample in a study of T cells in Graves' hyperthyroidism and ophthalmopathy. TCRdb analysed the multiplex PCR reads with MiXCR anew, one entry per CDR3 protein. The sample consists of about 560,000 distinct CDR3 sequences, approximately 16% of them appearing once. Sequencing was done on a sample of blood. The receptors here all came from a woman aged 18-29 years with Graves' hyperthyroidism. Each CDR3 is given with its conserved first and last residue. The D gene is left open where the match is weak. The size entry is marked missing in some rows and otherwise reads once, few, many or a size class.

D gene: NA; V gene: TRBV12-3/TRBV12-4; clone size: many; J gene: TRBJ1-1; CDR3 protein: CASTWGNTEAFF; CDR3 DNA: TGTGCCAGCACCTGGGGGAACACTGAAGCTTTCTTT
D gene: TRBD2; V gene: TRBV7-8; clone size: NA; J gene: TRBJ2-2; CDR3 protein: CASSLAASGVNTGELFF; CDR3 DNA: TGTGCCAGCAGCTTAGCAGCCAGCGGGGTTAACACCGGGGAGCTGTTTTTT
D gene: NA; V gene: TRBV27; clone size: many; J gene: TRBJ2-1; CDR3 protein: CASSLDPGTSLWAEQFF; CDR3 DNA: TGTGCCAGCAGTTTAGACCCCGGGACTTCCCTTTGGGCTGAGCAGTTCTTC
D gene: NA; V gene: TRBV5-6; clone size: NA; J gene: TRBJ2-1; CDR3 protein: CASSFLGSSYNEQFF; CDR3 DNA: TGTGCCAGCAGCTTTCTCGGGAGCTCCTACAATGAGCAGTTCTTC
D gene: NA; V gene: TRBV7-2; clone size: many; J gene: TRBJ2-7; CDR3 protein: CASSLGVRSISYEQYF; CDR3 DNA: TGTGCCAGCAGCTTAGGGGTCAGGTCCATTTCCTACGAGCAGTACTTC
D gene: NA; V gene: TRBV10-1; clone size: NA; J gene: TRBJ2-2; CDR3 protein: CASSAGTVATGELFF; CDR3 DNA: TGCGCCAGCAGTGCCGGGACCGTCGCCACCGGGGAGCTGTTTTTT
D gene: TRBD1; V gene: TRBV7-9; clone size: NA; J gene: TRBJ1-2; CDR3 protein: CASSLRGQGYGYTF; CDR3 DNA: TGTGCCAGCAGCCTCAGGGGGCAAGGCTATGGCTACACCTTC
D gene: TRBD1; V gene: TRBV7-9; clone size: NA; J gene: TRBJ1-2; CDR3 protein: CASRRGQGVNYGYTF; CDR3 DNA: TGTGCCAGCAGAAGAGGACAGGGAGTCAACTATGGCTACACCTTC
D gene: TRBD2; V gene: TRBV11-2; clone size: NA; J gene: TRBJ2-3; CDR3 protein: CASSDAVRLAITDTQYF; CDR3 DNA: TGTGCCAGCAGCGATGCCGTTCGACTAGCCATCACAGATACGCAGTATTTT
D gene: NA; V gene: TRBV10-2; clone size: NA; J gene: TRBJ2-3; CDR3 protein: CASSIIPGYRTDTQYF; CDR3 DNA: TGCGCCAGCAGTATTATACCGGGGTACCGCACAGATACGCAGTATTTT
D gene: TRBD1; V gene: TRBV6-1; clone size: many; J gene: TRBJ1-5; CDR3 protein: CASSTVGTGSLSNQPQHF; CDR3 DNA: TGTGCCAGCAGTACCGTTGGGACAGGGTCACTAAGCAATCAGCCCCAGCATTTT
D gene: TRBD1; V gene: TRBV5-1; clone size: few; J gene: TRBJ1-1; CDR3 protein: CASSLDRGQWGNTEAFF; CDR3 DNA: TGCGCCAGCAGCTTGGACAGGGGGCAATGGGGGAACACTGAAGCTTTCTTT
D gene: NA; V gene: TRBV20-1; clone size: NA; J gene: TRBJ2-1; CDR3 protein: CSARDPGNEQFF; CDR3 DNA: TGCAGTGCTAGAGATCCGGGCAATGAGCAGTTCTTC
D gene: TRBD1; V gene: TRBV6-1; clone size: few; J gene: TRBJ1-2; CDR3 protein: CASSSRTGGDLNYGYTF; CDR3 DNA: TGTGCCAGCAGTTCCCGGACAGGGGGAGACTTAAACTATGGCTACACCTTC
D gene: TRBD1; V gene: TRBV19; clone size: few; J gene: TRBJ2-3; CDR3 protein: CASSQTGGKTDTQYF; CDR3 DNA: TGTGCCAGTAGCCAGACAGGGGGCAAGACAGATACGCAGTATTTT
D gene: TRBD2; V gene: TRBV7-2; clone size: NA; J gene: TRBJ2-2; CDR3 protein: CASSRGIGGGLFF; CDR3 DNA: TGTGCCAGCAGCCGAGGGATCGGCGGGGGGCTGTTTTTT
D gene: TRBD1; V gene: TRBV11-2; clone size: many; J gene: TRBJ1-6; CDR3 protein: CASSAGGNSPLHF; CDR3 DNA: TGTGCCAGCAGCGCAGGGGGCAATTCACCCCTCCACTTT
D gene: TRBD2; V gene: TRBV20-1; clone size: few; J gene: TRBJ2-2; CDR3 protein: CSAISGSDTGELFF; CDR3 DNA: TGCAGTGCTATAAGCGGGAGCGACACCGGGGAGCTGTTTTTT
D gene: NA; V gene: TRBV18; clone size: once; J gene: TRBJ1-3; CDR3 protein: CASSAKHDTSGNTIYF; CDR3 DNA: TGTGCCAGCTCAGCCAAACATGACACCTCTGGAAACACCATATATTTT
D gene: TRBD1; V gene: TRBV20-1; clone size: many; J gene: TRBJ2-7; CDR3 protein: CSARPTGPPYEQYF; CDR3 DNA: TGCAGTGCTAGACCGACAGGGCCCCCCTACGAGCAGTACTTC
D gene: NA; V gene: TRBV6-1; clone size: few; J gene: TRBJ1-6; CDR3 protein: CASSAKGSSPLHF; CDR3 DNA: TGTGCCAGCAGCGCGAAGGGGTCTTCACCCCTCCACTTT
D gene: NA; V gene: TRBV19; clone size: few; J gene: TRBJ2-2; CDR3 protein: CASSISGYPTGELFF; CDR3 DNA: TGTGCCAGTAGTATTTCCGGGTATCCCACCGGGGAGCTGTTTTTT
D gene: TRBD1; V gene: TRBV12-3/TRBV12-4; clone size: many; J gene: TRBJ1-4; CDR3 protein: CASSTGGNEKLFF; CDR3 DNA: TGTGCCAGCAGTACAGGGGGTAATGAAAAACTGTTTTTT
D gene: NA; V gene: TRBV12-3/TRBV12-4; clone size: many; J gene: TRBJ1-2; CDR3 protein: CASSLARTNYGYTF; CDR3 DNA: TGTGCCAGCAGTTTGGCACGAACTAACTATGGCTACACCTTC
D gene: NA; V gene: TRBV18; clone size: few; J gene: TRBJ2-7; CDR3 protein: CASSPPYYTYEQYF; CDR3 DNA: TGTGCCAGCTCACCACCCTACTATACCTACGAGCAGTACTTC
D gene: TRBD1; V gene: TRBV29-1; clone size: few; J gene: TRBJ1-1; CDR3 protein: CSGLDRGRTEAFF; CDR3 DNA: TGCAGCGGACTTGACAGGGGCAGAACTGAAGCTTTCTTT
D gene: NA; V gene: TRBV6-2/TRBV6-3; clone size: many; J gene: TRBJ2-3; CDR3 protein: CASSYGTTQYF; CDR3 DNA: TGTGCCAGCAGTTATGGGACTACGCAGTATTTT
D gene: TRBD1; V gene: TRBV20-1; clone size: many; J gene: TRBJ2-1; CDR3 protein: CSASGDRGYNEQFF; CDR3 DNA: TGCAGTGCTAGTGGGGACAGGGGTTACAATGAGCAGTTCTTC
D gene: NA; V gene: TRBV6-2/TRBV6-3; clone size: many; J gene: TRBJ2-7; CDR3 protein: CASSYAYRTASSYEQYF; CDR3 DNA: TGTGCCAGCAGTTACGCCTACCGGACGGCCAGCTCCTACGAGCAGTACTTC
D gene: TRBD2; V gene: TRBV6-2/TRBV6-3; clone size: NA; J gene: TRBJ2-7; CDR3 protein: CASSRGTSGGYEQYF; CDR3 DNA: TGTGCCAGCAGTCGGGGGACTAGCGGGGGCTACGAGCAGTACTTC
D gene: NA; V gene: TRBV5-6; clone size: NA; J gene: TRBJ2-1; CDR3 protein: CASSLPWNEQFF; CDR3 DNA: TGTGCCAGCAGCTTGCCATGGAATGAGCAGTTCTTC
D gene: TRBD1; V gene: TRBV6-5; clone size: few; J gene: TRBJ2-5; CDR3 protein: CASSYSKKGARETQYF; CDR3 DNA: TGTGCCAGCAGTTACTCGAAGAAGGGGGCTCGGGAGACCCAGTACTTC
D gene: NA; V gene: TRBV28; clone size: NA; J gene: TRBJ2-4; CDR3 protein: CASSFQLKNIQYF; CDR3 DNA: TGTGCCAGCAGTTTCCAGCTGAAAAACATTCAGTACTTC
D gene: TRBD1; V gene: TRBV6-2/TRBV6-3; clone size: many; J gene: TRBJ2-3; CDR3 protein: CASSRHYRTGSTDTQYF; CDR3 DNA: TGTGCCAGCAGTCGACATTACCGGACAGGAAGCACAGATACGCAGTATTTT
D gene: TRBD2; V gene: TRBV28; clone size: NA; J gene: TRBJ2-4; CDR3 protein: CASSLGAGVVKNIQYF; CDR3 DNA: TGTGCCAGCAGTTTAGGAGCGGGAGTTGTCAAAAACATTCAGTACTTC
D gene: NA; V gene: TRBV12-3/TRBV12-4; clone size: many; J gene: TRBJ1-1; CDR3 protein: CASSGTQGSTEAFF; CDR3 DNA: TGTGCCAGCAGTGGGACTCAGGGTTCCACTGAAGCTTTCTTT